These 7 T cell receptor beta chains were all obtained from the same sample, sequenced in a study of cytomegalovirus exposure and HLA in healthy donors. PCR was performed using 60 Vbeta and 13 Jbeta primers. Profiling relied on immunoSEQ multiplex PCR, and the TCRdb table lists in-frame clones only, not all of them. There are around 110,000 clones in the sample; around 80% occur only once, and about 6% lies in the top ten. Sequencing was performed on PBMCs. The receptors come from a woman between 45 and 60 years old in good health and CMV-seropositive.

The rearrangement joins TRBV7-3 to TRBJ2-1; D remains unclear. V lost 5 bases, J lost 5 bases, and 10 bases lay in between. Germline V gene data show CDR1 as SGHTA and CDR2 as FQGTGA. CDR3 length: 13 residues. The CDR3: CASSLSRNNEQFF. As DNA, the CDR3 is TGTGCCAGCAGCCTTAGCAGAAACAATGAGCAGTTCTTC.

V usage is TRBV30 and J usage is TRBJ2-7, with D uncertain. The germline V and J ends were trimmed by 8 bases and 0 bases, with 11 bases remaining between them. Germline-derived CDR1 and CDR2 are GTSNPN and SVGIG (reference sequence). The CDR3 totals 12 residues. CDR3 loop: CALNLNSYEQYF. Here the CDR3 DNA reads TGTGCCCTTAACTTGAACTCCTACGAGCAGTACTTC.

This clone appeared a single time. The CDR3 region is CASSLLFYEQYF. DNA for the CDR3: TGTGCCAGCAGTCTCCTGTTCTACGAGCAGTACTTC. This chain links TRBV28 with TRBJ2-7; no reliable D call. The CDR3 consists of 12 residues. Germline CDR1 MDHEN, CDR2 SYDVKM. Between the trimmed V and J ends, which lost 5 bases and 3 bases, there was a span of 8 bases.

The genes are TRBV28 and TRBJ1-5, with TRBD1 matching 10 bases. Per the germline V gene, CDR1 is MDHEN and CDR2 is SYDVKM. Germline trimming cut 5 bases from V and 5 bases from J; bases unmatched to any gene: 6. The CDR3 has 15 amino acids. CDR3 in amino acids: CASSRPDRGHQPQHF. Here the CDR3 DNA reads TGTGCCAGCAGTCGCCCCGACAGGGGGCATCAGCCCCAGCATTTT.

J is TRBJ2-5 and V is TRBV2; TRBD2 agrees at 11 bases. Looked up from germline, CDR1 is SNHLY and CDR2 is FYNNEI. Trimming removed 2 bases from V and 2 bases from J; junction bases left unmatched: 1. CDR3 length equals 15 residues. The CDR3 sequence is CASSELAGGQETQYF. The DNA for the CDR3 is TGTGCCAGCAGTGAACTAGCGGGGGGACAAGAGACCCAGTACTTC.

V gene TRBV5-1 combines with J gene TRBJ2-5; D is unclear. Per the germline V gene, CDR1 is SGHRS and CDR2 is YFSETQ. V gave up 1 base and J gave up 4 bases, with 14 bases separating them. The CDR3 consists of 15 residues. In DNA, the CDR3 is TGCGCCAGCAGCTTGACGTGGGTCCCAGGAGAGACCCAGTACTTC. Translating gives CASSLTWVPGETQYF.

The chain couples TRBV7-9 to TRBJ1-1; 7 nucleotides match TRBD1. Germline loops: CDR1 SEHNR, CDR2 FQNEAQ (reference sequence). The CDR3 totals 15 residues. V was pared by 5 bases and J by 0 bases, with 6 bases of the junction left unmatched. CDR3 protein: CASSAPGQLNTEAFF. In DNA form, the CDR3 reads TGTGCCAGCAGCGCTCCGGGACAGCTGAACACTGAAGCTTTCTTT.